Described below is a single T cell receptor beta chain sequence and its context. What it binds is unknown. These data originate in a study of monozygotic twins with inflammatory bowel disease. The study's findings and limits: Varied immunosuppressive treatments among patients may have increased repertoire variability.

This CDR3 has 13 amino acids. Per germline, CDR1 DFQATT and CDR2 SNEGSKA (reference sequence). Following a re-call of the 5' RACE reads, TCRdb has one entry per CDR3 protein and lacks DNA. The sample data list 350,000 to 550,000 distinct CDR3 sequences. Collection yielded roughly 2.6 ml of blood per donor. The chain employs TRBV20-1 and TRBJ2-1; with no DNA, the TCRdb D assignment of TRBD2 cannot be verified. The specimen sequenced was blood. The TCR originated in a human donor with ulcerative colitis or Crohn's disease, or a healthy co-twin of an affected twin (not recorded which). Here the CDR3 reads CRPTSGGYNEQFF.